This entry lists 27 T cell receptor beta chains sequenced from one sample in a study of blood T cells in healthy people across ages. A J-beta primer mix and a sample-barcoded 5' primer were used in a second PCR of roughly 6 to 11 cycles. TCRdb reprocessed the 5' RACE reads with MiXCR, giving one entry per CDR3 protein. Here the sample spans hundreds of thousands of distinct CDR3 sequences, about 36% being singletons. The source material was blood. The receptors originated from a man aged 18 to 29 in good health.

The V call is TRBV7-9, the J call TRBJ1-2; D perhaps matches TRBD1 (5 bases). Germline lookup yields CDR1 SEHNR and CDR2 FQNEAQ (reference sequence). The V end lost 6 bases, the J end lost 1 base, and 18 bases lay between the germline ends. The CDR3 covers 16 residues. The CDR3 DNA sequence: TGTGCCAGCAGTTCCGTCCCTGGGGGAGTTAACTATGGCTACACCTTC. Its translation is CASSSVPGGVNYGYTF.

The gene calls are TRBV3-1 and TRBJ2-1; 10 bases line up with TRBD1. In germline, CDR1 is LGHDT, CDR2 YNNKEL (reference sequence). The length of the CDR3 is 16 residues. Trimming at V came to 1 base and at J to 5 bases, leaving 5 bases not matched to a gene. In DNA form, the CDR3 reads TGTGCCAGCAGCCAAGGGGGGACAGGGGTCCACAATGAGCAGTTCTTC. It is translated as CASSQGGTGVHNEQFF.

This clonotype was observed a handful of times. DNA of the CDR3: TGTGCCAGCAGCCCCCGACAGGTAAAGTCCTACAATGAGCAGTTCTTC. Encoded protein: CASSPRQVKSYNEQFF. The chain uses TRBV9 and TRBJ2-1; perhaps TRBD1 as D (6 bases). Trimming stripped 4 bases from V and 1 base from J, with 15 bases between. Germline CDR1 reads SGDLS; CDR2 reads YYNGEE. The CDR3 covers 16 residues. Combining the CDR3 with reference TRBV9 and TRBJ2-1 gives the whole variable domain DSGVTQTPKHLITATGQRVTLRCSPRSGDLSVYWYQQSLDQGLQFLIQYYNGEERAKGNILERFSAQQFPDLHSELNLSSLELGDSALYFCASSPRQVKSYNEQFFGPGTRLTVL.

The V and J genes are TRBV6-5 and TRBJ2-2, with 8 bases lining up with TRBD2. CDR1 MNHEY and CDR2 SVGAGI come from the germline V gene. The CDR3 extends over 15 amino acids. V lost 7 bases and J lost 4; bases outside the gene matches: 8. In nucleotides, the CDR3 is TGTGCCAGCACCCAACGGGAGGGACCCACCGGGGAGCTGTTTTTT. Amino acid sequence: CASTQREGPTGELFF.

The chain employs TRBV19 and TRBJ1-2, with D possibly TRBD1 on 5 matching bases. With 5 bases removed from V and 4 bases from J, the gap between germline ends came to 14 bases. The germline gives CDR1 LNHDA, CDR2 SQIVND (reference sequence). This CDR3 region has 14 residues. CDR3 sequence: CASSSFDRLYGYTF. CDR3 bases: TGTGCCAGTAGTTCGTTCGACAGACTCTATGGCTACACCTTC. Variable domain in full (rest from reference TRBV19 and TRBJ1-2): DGGITQSPKYLFRKEGQNVTLSCEQNLNHDAMYWYRQDPGQGLRLIYYSQIVNDFQKGDIAEGYSVSREKKESFPLTVTSAQKNPTAFYLCASSSFDRLYGYTFGSGTRLTVV.

This clonotype was observed a few times. V gene TRBV29-1 combines with J gene TRBJ2-1; perhaps D is TRBD1 or TRBD2 (5 bases each). From germline, CDR1 is SQVTM and CDR2 ANQGSEA. CDR3 size: 16 residues. The V end was cut by 5 bases, the J end by 4 bases, with 21 bases between. In nucleotides, the CDR3 is TGCAGCGTTAGGTTTCTTGAGGGGTTTGGGTACAATGAGCAGTTCTTC. Translation gives CSVRFLEGFGYNEQFF.

This sequence joins TRBV4-3 and TRBJ2-3; D is undetermined. CDR1 and CDR2 from the germline V gene are LGHNA and YSLEER. This CDR3 is built from 18 residues. The V gene lost 2 bases and the J gene lost 0 bases, with 18 bases spanning the gap. CDR3: CASSQKRSAETSTDTQYF. The CDR3 DNA reads as TGCGCCAGCAGCCAAAAGAGGTCGGCAGAAACTAGCACAGATACGCAGTATTTT.

The chain recombines TRBV12-3 or TRBV12-4 with TRBJ2-1; TRBD2 matches 12 bases. This CDR3 region has 16 residues. The V and J ends lost 5 bases and 5 bases, in that order; junction bases with no gene match: 7. DNA of the CDR3: TGTGCCAGCAGTGGACCTAGCGGGGGGGGAGACAATGAGCAGTTCTTC. Translation: CASSGPSGGGDNEQFF.

V gene TRBV5-6 combines with J gene TRBJ2-3, with 10 bases aligning to TRBD1. Trimming at V came to 8 bases and at J to 7 bases, leaving 13 bases not matched to a gene. This CDR3 has 15 residues. Germline CDR1 and CDR2: SGHDT and YYEEEE. CDR3 DNA: TGTGCCAGTTTGTGGGGTGACAGGGGGCGAAATACGCAGTATTTT. As protein: CASLWGDRGRNTQYF.

The DNA of the CDR3 is TGCGCCAGCAGCTTAAACAAACCGGCCTACGAGCAGTACTTC. It is translated as CASSLNKPAYEQYF. The chain employs TRBV5-1 and TRBJ2-7; D gene ambiguous. The V end was cut by 2 bases, the J end by 2 bases, with 11 bases between. Germline V gene lookup returns CDR1 SGHRS and CDR2 YFSETQ. This CDR3 spans 14 amino acids.

This clonotype appeared a few times. This chain links TRBV6-6 with TRBJ1-5; a weak D match, TRBD1 (6 bases). The CDR3 runs to 16 residues. V was shortened by 6 bases and J by 2 bases, with 17 bases between the two germline ends. The germline V gene encodes CDR1 MNHNY and CDR2 SVGAGI (reference sequence). The CDR3 region has the DNA TGTGCCAGCAGCTCTGGCTCCGGGGGGCGCAATCAGCCCCAGCATTTT. As protein: CASSSGSGGRNQPQHF.

This clonotype was observed a single time. The chain is built from TRBV7-7 and TRBJ2-2; D is undetermined. The ends were cut back, 4 bases at V and 4 bases at J, with 10 bases in the middle. The germline gives CDR1 SSHAT, CDR2 FNYEAQ (reference sequence). This CDR3 has 14 residues. The CDR3 is CASSYALGTGELFF. The CDR3 DNA is TGTGCCAGCAGCTACGCGTTGGGCACCGGGGAGCTGTTTTTT.

The chain links TRBV6-6 to TRBJ2-5, with 12 bases identical to TRBD2. CDR1 is MNHNY, CDR2 SVGAGI, per germline (reference sequence). The ends lost 4 bases at V and 4 bases at J; junction bases unmatched: 10. The length of the CDR3 is 17 residues. The CDR3 region is CASSSGLAGTLAETQYF. As DNA, the CDR3 is TGTGCCAGCAGTTCCGGACTAGCGGGGACATTGGCAGAGACCCAGTACTTC.

In this sample, this clonotype turned up a few times. The chain uses TRBV20-1 and TRBJ2-3, with a weak D call TRBD2 (5 bases). V was shortened by 0 bases and J by 4 bases, with 11 bases between the two germline ends. The CDR3 contains 14 residues. Germline CDR1 is DFQATT and CDR2 is SNEGSKA (reference sequence). CDR3 bases: TGCAGTGCTAGAGATCTCCAGGAGGCAGATACGCAGTATTTT. Translating it yields CSARDLQEADTQYF.

Only one count was recorded for this clonotype. Germline and junction disagree at one end, which may indicate a read error. The J gene is TRBJ2-3, the V gene TRBV12-3 or TRBV12-4, with D perhaps matching TRBD2 (5 bases). The CDR3 is 14 residues long. The CDR3 nucleotides are TGTGCCTGCAGTCCCCCCGGACTTCGGGATACGCAGTATTTT. Translating gives CACSPPGLRDTQYF.

Comments on this clonotype: A much larger clone is a single base away; this may be a read error. The J gene is TRBJ2-3, the V gene TRBV4-2; D is unclear. From germline, CDR1 is LGHNA and CDR2 YNFKEQ. The CDR3 is 15 amino acids. Trimming left V 4 bases short and J 4 bases short, with 15 bases between. For the CDR3, the DNA is TGTGCCAGCAGCCGAGAACCAGTTTACTCAGATACGCAGTATTTT. It is translated as CASSREPVYSDTQYF.

This clonotype occurred many times. The V gene is TRBV20-1, the J gene TRBJ2-7; tentative D call: TRBD2 (5 bases). The CDR3 runs 11 residues. V lost 6 bases and J 10 bases, leaving 16 bases between the germline ends. Germline V CDR1 and CDR2: DFQATT, SNEGSKA (reference sequence). CDR3 residues: CSALSLGTQYF. The CDR3 DNA reads TGCAGTGCCTTGTCACTAGGAACCCAGTACTTC.

This sequence joins TRBV28 and TRBJ2-3; a weak D match, TRBD2 (6 bases). The ends were cut back, 5 bases at V and 3 bases at J, with 15 bases in the middle. CDR1 is MDHEN and CDR2 is SYDVKM in the germline V gene. The CDR3 is 15 amino acids. CDR3 DNA: TGTGCCAGCAGTACGGTAGGGAGGAAGACAGATACGCAGTATTTT. Amino acids: CASSTVGRKTDTQYF. The variable domain in full, completed from reference TRBV28 and TRBJ2-3, reads DVKVTQSSRYLVKRTGEKVFLECVQDMDHENMFWYRQDPGLGLRLIYFSYDVKMKEKGDIPEGYSVSREKKERFSLILESASTNQTSMYLCASSTVGRKTDTQYFGPGTRLTVL.

This clonotype has at least ten counts. The rearrangement uses TRBV12-3 or TRBV12-4 and TRBJ2-5; possibly TRBD2 for D (5 bases). This CDR3 has 13 residues. V was clipped by 7 bases and J by 3 bases, with 12 bases between them. CDR3 nucleotide sequence: TGTGCCAGCAAAGGGTCGGGGAAAGAGACCCAGTACTTC. Protein: CASKGSGKETQYF.

This chain links TRBV7-3 with TRBJ1-1, with D unresolved. The CDR3 sequence is 13 residues long. CDR1 and CDR2 (germline): SGHTA, FQGTGA. V shed 7 bases and J shed 5 bases, with 14 bases lying between them. The CDR3 is CASTLGGFTEAFF. CDR3 bases: TGTGCCAGCACCCTAGGAGGGTTTACTGAAGCTTTCTTT. Looking up the rest from reference TRBV7-3 and TRBJ1-1 gives the full variable domain: GAGVSQTPSNKVTEKGKYVELRCDPISGHTALYWYRQSLGQGPEFLIYFQGTGAADDSGLPNDRFFAVRPEGSVSTLKIQRTERGDSAVYLCASTLGGFTEAFFGQGTRLTVV.

The J gene is TRBJ1-4, the V gene TRBV15; D ambiguous. The V gene lost 7 bases and the J gene lost 5 bases, with 17 bases spanning the gap. The CDR3 is made up of 15 amino acids. The germline CDR1 and CDR2 sequences are LNHNV and YYDKDF (reference sequence). The CDR3, as DNA: TGTGCCACCAACACAAGACGGGGAGAAAATGAAAAACTGTTTTTT. Translating gives CATNTRRGENEKLFF.

In its sample, this clonotype was seen a few times. The chain employs TRBV6-2 or TRBV6-3 and TRBJ2-7, with TRBD1 identical over 8 bases. V was clipped by 2 bases and J by 10 bases; unmatched bases: 16. Germline assignment: CDR1 MNHEY and CDR2 SVGEGT. The CDR3 totals 16 residues. The CDR3 nucleotides are TGTGCCAGCAGTTACCCCGGGACAGGACCATCACCCGCCCAGTACTTC. Translated: CASSYPGTGPSPAQYF.

This clonotype has just a few counts. The J gene is TRBJ2-3, the V gene TRBV5-1; 11 bases fit TRBD2. This CDR3 has 16 residues. Germline V gene lookup returns CDR1 SGHRS and CDR2 YFSETQ. V gave up 4 bases and J gave up 0 bases; unmatched junction bases: 4. In DNA form, the CDR3 reads TGCGCCAGCAGCCATTCTAGCGGGGGGAGCACAGATACGCAGTATTTT. Translated, it gives CASSHSSGGSTDTQYF.

This chain uses TRBV5-1 with TRBJ2-1, with D perhaps TRBD2 (5 bases). Trimming took off 4 bases at V and 2 bases at J, with 13 bases between the two ends. Looked up from germline, CDR1 is SGHRS and CDR2 is YFSETQ. The CDR3 runs 15 residues. DNA for the CDR3: TGCGCCAGCAGCGAAGCCAGGACTGCCTACAATGAGCAGTTCTTC. Amino acids: CASSEARTAYNEQFF.

This clonotype has a handful of counts. The chain carries TRBV2 and TRBJ1-1; TRBD1 aligns across 9 bases. The CDR3 is 15 residues long. CDR1 SNHLY and CDR2 FYNNEI come from the germline V gene. V lost 8 bases and J lost 3; bases outside the gene matches: 10. The CDR3 spells CASPSGTGLDTEAFF. The CDR3, as DNA: TGTGCCAGCCCCTCCGGGACAGGGTTGGACACTGAAGCTTTCTTT.

The chain recombines TRBV7-2 with TRBJ1-1, with D perhaps TRBD1 (6 bases). The CDR3 covers 12 residues. Germline V gene sequence: CDR1 SGHTA, CDR2 FQGNSA. V lost 1 base and J lost 8, with 8 bases in between. The CDR3 bases are TGTGCCAGCAGCTTAGACAGGGCAGAAGCTTTCTTT. It codes for CASSLDRAEAFF. Full variable domain (rest looked up from reference TRBV7-2 and TRBJ1-1): GAGVSQSPSNKVTEKGKDVELRCDPISGHTALYWYRQSLGQGLEFLIYFQGNSAPDKSGLPSDRFSAERTGGSVSTLTIQRTQQEDSAVYLCASSLDRAEAFFGQGTRLTVV.

The V and J genes are TRBV10-3 and TRBJ2-1, with D tentatively TRBD1 (6 bases). This CDR3 is 14 amino acids long. Germline CDR1 reads ENHRY; CDR2 reads SYGVKD. V dropped 4 bases and J dropped 0 bases, with 7 bases sitting between them. The CDR3 region is CAISGQASYNEQFF. The DNA for the CDR3 is TGTGCCATCAGTGGACAGGCCTCCTACAATGAGCAGTTCTTC.